This T cell receptor (beta chain) stems from a study of blood T cell repertoires in COVID-19. About this clone: The same CDR3 can be traced to other DNA sequences in this sample.

Profiling relied on immunoSEQ multiplex PCR, and the TCRdb table lists in-frame clones only, not all of them. This sample has more than 350,000 clones; around nine tenths occur once, and the top ten carry around 1.5%. Sequencing used PBMCs or T cells enriched from blood (not recorded which). The origin of this receptor is a woman between 18 and 29 years old who had been exposed to COVID-19.

The CDR3 protein is CASSLGAGEKLFF. The CDR3 region has the DNA TGCGCCAGCAGCTTGGGGGCGGGTGAAAAACTGTTTTTT. V gene TRBV5-1 combines with J gene TRBJ1-4; D not certain. From germline, CDR1 is SGHRS and CDR2 YFSETQ. The CDR3 sequence is 13 residues long. Trimming removed 0 bases at V and 7 bases at J, with 7 bases between.